One and the same sample provided the 10 T cell receptor beta chains below, sequenced in a study of shared clonotypes between healthy human individuals. The repertoire was sequenced with immunoSEQ multiplex PCR; TCRdb's copy has only in-frame clones and lacks some. The table shows some 900,000 clones, with over 60% occurring only once. Sequencing was carried out using memory CD4+ T cells sorted from blood. As for subset: CD45RA-negative fraction. These receptors were collected from a man younger than 35 in good health.

The genes are TRBV30 and TRBJ1-1; 7 bases are a match to TRBD1. From germline, CDR1 is GTSNPN and CDR2 SVGIG (reference sequence). With 0 bases clipped from V and 4 bases from J, the junction kept 5 bases outside the gene matches. This CDR3 is 14 amino acids long. In nucleotides, the CDR3 is TGTGCCTGGAGTGTGGGGGCAGGGGGCACTGAAGCTTTCTTT. This gives the protein CAWSVGAGGTEAFF.

This chain connects TRBV5-6 to TRBJ2-5; D ambiguous. V was trimmed by 0 bases and J by 2 bases, leaving 11 bases between them. Germline V CDR1 and CDR2: SGHDT, YYEEEE. This CDR3 is 15 amino acids long. CDR3 in DNA: TGTGCCAGCAGCTTGGTAGGTTCTAAACAAGAGACCCAGTACTTC. It translates to CASSLVGSKQETQYF.

The CDR3 DNA reads as TGTGCCAGCTCGCCCGGACAGGGGAGCGAGCAGTACTTC. Encoded protein: CASSPGQGSEQYF. The chain links TRBV18 to TRBJ2-7; 9 nucleotides line up with TRBD1. The length of the CDR3 is 13 residues. V gave up 6 bases and J gave up 6 bases; unmatched junction bases: 6. The germline gives CDR1 KGHSH, CDR2 LQKENI. Based on the CDR3 plus reference TRBV18 and TRBJ2-7, the full variable domain is NAGVMQNPRHLVRRRGQEARLRCSPMKGHSHVYWYRQLPEEGLKFMVYLQKENIIDESGMPKERFSAEFPKEGPSILRIQQVVRGDSAAYFCASSPGQGSEQYFGPGTRLTVT.

This clone was seen once. The V and J genes are TRBV15 and TRBJ2-7, with 8 bases matching TRBD1. Germline V gene data show CDR1 as LNHNV and CDR2 as YYDKDF (reference sequence). Trimming took 5 bases from V and 5 from J; bases not matched to a gene: 20. The CDR3 spans 18 residues. Here the CDR3 DNA reads TGTGCCACCAGCGGAAAAGTGGGGGTCTGGCAGGGGGCACACGAGCAGTACTTC. Encoded protein: CATSGKVGVWQGAHEQYF.

The chain links TRBV5-1 to TRBJ1-4, with a possible D match to TRBD1 (5 bases). Germline CDR1 is SGHRS and CDR2 is YFSETQ. The CDR3 is made up of 16 amino acids. V was clipped by 2 bases and J by 7 bases, with 18 bases between them. The CDR3 nucleotides are TGCGCCAGCAGCTTAGGGGAGGGGTCTCACCTTGAAAAACTGTTTTTT. As protein: CASSLGEGSHLEKLFF.

This rearrangement joins TRBV2 to TRBJ2-1, with TRBD2 identical over 12 bases. V trimming: 8 bases; J trimming: 9 bases; junction bases outside the gene matches: 17. This CDR3 is built from 17 residues. Germline V lookup: CDR1 SNHLY, CDR2 FYNNEI. The CDR3 region has the DNA TGTGCCAGCGAAGGGACTAGCGGGCGCCCCCTGAGACGTGAGCAGTTCTTC. Residues: CASEGTSGRPLRREQFF. The whole variable domain, filled in from reference TRBV2 and TRBJ2-1, reads EPEVTQTPSHQVTQMGQEVILRCVPISNHLYFYWYRQILGQKVEFLVSFYNNEISEKSEIFDDQFSVERPDGSNFTLKIRSTKLEDSAMYFCASEGTSGRPLRREQFFGPGTRLTVL.

The chain joins TRBV7-2 to TRBJ2-7; TRBD2 matches at 8 bases. This CDR3 region has 14 residues. The V gene's germline CDR1 is SGHTA and CDR2 FQGNSA. V lost 5 bases and J lost 3; bases outside the gene matches: 6. CDR3 coding DNA: TGTGCCAGCAGCGTGGGACTAGGGTACTACGAGCAGTACTTC. Its protein is CASSVGLGYYEQYF.

This sequence joins TRBV2 and TRBJ1-3; perhaps TRBD1 as D (5 bases). This CDR3 is 15 amino acids long. CDR1 is SNHLY, CDR2 FYNNEI, per germline. V lost 5 bases and J 0 bases, leaving 11 bases between the germline ends. CDR3 nucleotide sequence: TGTGCCAGCAGTCCCTTGACAGTCTCTGGAAACACCATATATTTT. It encodes CASSPLTVSGNTIYF.

This clone was recorded at least ten times. This chain joins TRBV7-3 and TRBJ2-5; 7 bases are a match to TRBD2. V lost 3 bases, J lost 9 bases, and 10 bases stayed unmatched. From germline, CDR1 is SGHTA and CDR2 FQGTGA. The length of the CDR3 is 14 residues. CDR3 coding DNA: TGTGCCAGCAGCTTCAGCGGGGCCGAAGGAGCCCAGTACTTC. Its protein is CASSFSGAEGAQYF.

The chain couples TRBV7-6 to TRBJ2-3; 11 nucleotides match TRBD2. Germline loops: CDR1 SGHVS, CDR2 FNYEAQ. This CDR3 is built from 15 residues. V gave up 5 bases and J gave up 4 bases; unmatched junction bases: 5. DNA of the CDR3: TGTGCCAGCAGCGCTAGCGGGGGGCGGCCAGATACGCAGTATTTT. Protein: CASSASGGRPDTQYF.